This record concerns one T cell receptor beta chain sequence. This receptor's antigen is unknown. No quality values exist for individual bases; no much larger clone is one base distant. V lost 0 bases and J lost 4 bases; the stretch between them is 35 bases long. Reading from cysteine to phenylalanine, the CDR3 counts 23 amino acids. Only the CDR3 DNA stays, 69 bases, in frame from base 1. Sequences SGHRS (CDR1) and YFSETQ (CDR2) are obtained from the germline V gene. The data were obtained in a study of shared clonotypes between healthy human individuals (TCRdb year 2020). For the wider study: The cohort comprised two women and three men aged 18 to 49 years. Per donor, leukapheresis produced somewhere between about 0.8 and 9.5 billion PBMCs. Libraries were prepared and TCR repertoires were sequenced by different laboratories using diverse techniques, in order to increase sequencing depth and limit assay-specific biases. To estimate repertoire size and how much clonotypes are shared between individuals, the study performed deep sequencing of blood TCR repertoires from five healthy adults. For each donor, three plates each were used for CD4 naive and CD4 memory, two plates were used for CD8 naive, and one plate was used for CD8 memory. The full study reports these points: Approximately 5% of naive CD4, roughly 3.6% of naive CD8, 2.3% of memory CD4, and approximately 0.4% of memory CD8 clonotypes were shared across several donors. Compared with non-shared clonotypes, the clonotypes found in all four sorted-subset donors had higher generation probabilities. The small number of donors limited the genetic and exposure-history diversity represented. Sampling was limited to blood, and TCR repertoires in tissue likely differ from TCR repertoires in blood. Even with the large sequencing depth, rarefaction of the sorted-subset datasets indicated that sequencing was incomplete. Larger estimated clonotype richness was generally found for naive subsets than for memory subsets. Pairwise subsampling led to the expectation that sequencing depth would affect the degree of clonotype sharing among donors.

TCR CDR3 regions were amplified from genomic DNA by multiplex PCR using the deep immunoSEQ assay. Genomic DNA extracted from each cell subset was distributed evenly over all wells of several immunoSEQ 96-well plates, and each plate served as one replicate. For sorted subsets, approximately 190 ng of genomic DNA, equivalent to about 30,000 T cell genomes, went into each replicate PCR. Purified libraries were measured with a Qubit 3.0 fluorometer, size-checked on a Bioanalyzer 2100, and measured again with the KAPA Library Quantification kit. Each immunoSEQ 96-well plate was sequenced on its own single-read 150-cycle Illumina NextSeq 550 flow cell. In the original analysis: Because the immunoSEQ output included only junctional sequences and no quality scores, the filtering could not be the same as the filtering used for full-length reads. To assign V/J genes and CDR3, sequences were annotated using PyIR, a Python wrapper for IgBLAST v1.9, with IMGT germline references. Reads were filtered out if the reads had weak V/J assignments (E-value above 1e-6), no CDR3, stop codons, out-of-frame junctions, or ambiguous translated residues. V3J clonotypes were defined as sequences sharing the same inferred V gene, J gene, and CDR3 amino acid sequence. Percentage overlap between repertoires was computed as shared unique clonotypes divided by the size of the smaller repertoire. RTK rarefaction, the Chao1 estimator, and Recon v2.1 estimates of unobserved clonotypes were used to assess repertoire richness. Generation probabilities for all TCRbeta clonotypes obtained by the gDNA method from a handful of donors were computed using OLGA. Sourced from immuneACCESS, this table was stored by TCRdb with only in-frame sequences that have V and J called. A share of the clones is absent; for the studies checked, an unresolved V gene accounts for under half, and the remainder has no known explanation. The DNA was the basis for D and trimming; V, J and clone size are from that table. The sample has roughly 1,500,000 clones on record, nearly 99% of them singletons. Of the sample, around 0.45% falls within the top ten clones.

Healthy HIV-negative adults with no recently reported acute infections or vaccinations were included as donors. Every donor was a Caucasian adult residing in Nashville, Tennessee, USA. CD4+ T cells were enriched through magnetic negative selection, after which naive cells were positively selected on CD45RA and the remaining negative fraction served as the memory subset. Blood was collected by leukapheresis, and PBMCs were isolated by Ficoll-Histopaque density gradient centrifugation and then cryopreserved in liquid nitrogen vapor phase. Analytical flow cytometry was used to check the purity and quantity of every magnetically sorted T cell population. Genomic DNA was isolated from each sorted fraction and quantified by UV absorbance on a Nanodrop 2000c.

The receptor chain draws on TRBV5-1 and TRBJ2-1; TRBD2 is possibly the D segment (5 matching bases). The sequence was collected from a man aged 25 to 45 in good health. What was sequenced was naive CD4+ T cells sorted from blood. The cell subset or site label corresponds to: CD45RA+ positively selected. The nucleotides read TGCGCCAGCAGCTTGGAACCATACAATTCGTACGGGGTAACAGATCTAGTATACAATGAGCAGTTCTTC. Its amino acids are CASSLEPYNSYGVTDLVYNEQFF.